The 23 T cell receptor beta chains given below trace back to one sample, sequenced in a study of OX40 agonist ivuxolimab in advanced cancers. Library preparation was by the immunoSEQ multiplex PCR assay. What TCRdb holds here is the immuneACCESS table cut down to in-frame rearrangements. Part of the clones is not present; checked against another copy, under half of the missing clones reflect an unresolved V gene, and the others are unexplained. Here the sample has about 75,000 clones; around 87% occur a single time. Nearly 8% of the sample is in the top ten clones. Sequencing used CD4+ or CD8+ T cells sorted from blood, obtained in a trial of the OX40 agonist ivuxolimab. All receptors derive from an adult with an advanced solid tumor such as melanoma, head and neck, liver or kidney cancer.

This sequence joins TRBV28 and TRBJ2-7, with 7 bases that match TRBD1. With 7 bases clipped from V and 0 bases from J, the junction kept 9 bases outside the gene matches. The germline V gene encodes CDR1 MDHEN and CDR2 SYDVKM. This CDR3 region has 15 residues. The chain's CDR3 is CASTGGQTSSYEQYF. The CDR3 nucleotides read TGTGCCAGCACTGGGGGACAGACGTCCTCCTACGAGCAGTACTTC.

The rearrangement uses TRBV19 and TRBJ2-1; D possibly corresponds to TRBD1 (5 bases). Trimming pared 3 bases from V and 3 bases from J, leaving 12 bases between. The CDR3 contains 15 residues. Germline CDR1 LNHDA, CDR2 SQIVND (reference sequence). CDR3 DNA sequence: TGTGCCAGTAGTATCAAGGGGTCCGGCTACAATGAGCAGTTCTTC. Protein product: CASSIKGSGYNEQFF.

This chain connects TRBV28 to TRBJ1-2, with D possibly matching TRBD1 (5 bases). Per the germline V gene, CDR1 is MDHEN and CDR2 is SYDVKM. This CDR3 is 13 amino acids long. Trimming took off 5 bases at V and 4 bases at J, with 11 bases between the two ends. CDR3 DNA sequence: TGTGCCAGCAGTCAGAGGGGTCTCTATGGCTACACCTTC. Translated: CASSQRGLYGYTF.

The chain couples TRBV27 to TRBJ2-2, with D unresolved. Trimming took 5 bases from V and 5 from J, leaving 9 bases between them. The CDR3 consists of 13 residues. CDR1 and CDR2 from the germline V gene are MNHEY and SMNVEV (reference sequence). The chain's CDR3 is CASSPPSTGELFF. The CDR3 DNA is TGTGCCAGCAGTCCACCGTCAACCGGGGAGCTGTTTTTT.

The gene calls are TRBV9 and TRBJ2-1; 12 bases match TRBD2. The length of the CDR3 is 17 residues. V was clipped by 0 bases and J by 5 bases; unmatched bases: 6. CDR1 and CDR2 from the germline V gene are SGDLS and YYNGEE. The CDR3 DNA sequence: TGTGCCAGCAGCGTAGGGTTACTAGCGGGAGGTAACAATGAGCAGTTCTTC. Residues: CASSVGLLAGGNNEQFF.

This clone was picked up one time. The chain uses TRBV5-4 and TRBJ2-7, with D unresolved. This CDR3 region has 13 residues. Per the germline V gene, CDR1 is SGHNT and CDR2 is YYREEE (reference sequence). The V gene lost 0 bases and the J gene lost 2 bases, with 6 bases spanning the gap. In DNA, the CDR3 is TGTGCCAGCAGCTTGGAGTTCACCTACGAGCAGTACTTC. Translation: CASSLEFTYEQYF.

V is TRBV19 and J is TRBJ1-4; D ambiguous. Trimming took off 6 bases at V and 8 bases at J, with 16 bases between the two ends. CDR1 and CDR2 (germline): LNHDA, SQIVND (reference sequence). The CDR3 runs 14 residues. The CDR3: CASSADSGNEKLFF. The CDR3 region has the DNA TGTGCCAGTAGCGCTGATTCGGGAAACGAAAAACTGTTTTTT.

The chain carries TRBV5-1 and TRBJ2-7, with D possibly matching TRBD1 (5 bases). The CDR3 length is 13 residues. V gave up 7 bases and J gave up 2 bases, with 13 bases separating them. The germline V gene has CDR1 SGHRS and CDR2 YFSETQ. The CDR3 DNA reads TGCGCCAGCGCTAGGGGAAGACCCTACGAGCAGTACTTC. It translates to CASARGRPYEQYF.

This clone is a singleton in its sample. The chain joins TRBV9 to TRBJ1-3; TRBD1 is a possible D gene (6 bases). Germline CDR1 reads SGDLS; CDR2 reads YYNGEE. Trimming removed 0 bases from V and 0 bases from J, with 13 bases in between. This CDR3 is built from 17 residues. CDR3 loop: CASSVGNRAFSGNTIYF. In nucleotides, the CDR3 is TGTGCCAGCAGCGTAGGGAACAGGGCGTTCTCTGGAAACACCATATATTTT.

V and J are TRBV6-5 and TRBJ1-1, with 8 bases fitting TRBD1. The CDR3 is 13 residues long. Germline CDR1 reads MNHEY; CDR2 reads SVGAGI. With V trimmed by 5 bases and J by 5 bases, 4 bases remained unmatched. This CDR3 reads CASSGQGRTEAFF. DNA for the CDR3: TGTGCCAGCAGTGGACAGGGAAGGACTGAAGCTTTCTTT.

This clone is a singleton in its sample. V and J are TRBV5-4 and TRBJ2-7, with D possibly being TRBD2 (5 bases). This CDR3 has 15 residues. V lost 3 bases and J 1 base, leaving 14 bases between the germline ends. CDR1 and CDR2 from the germline V gene are SGHNT and YYREEE (reference sequence). CDR3 amino acids: CASSSLTGWSYEQYF. Written as DNA, the CDR3 is TGTGCCAGCAGCTCCCTGACGGGGTGGTCCTACGAGCAGTACTTC.

The chain joins TRBV30 to TRBJ1-5; perhaps TRBD1 as D (5 bases). This CDR3 has 14 residues. Germline assignment: CDR1 GTSNPN and CDR2 SVGIG (reference sequence). V lost 5 bases and J 5 bases, leaving 16 bases between the germline ends. The CDR3, as DNA: TGTGCCTGGGAAAAATCAGGGAGATATCAGCCCCAGCATTTT. It encodes CAWEKSGRYQPQHF.

J is TRBJ2-7 and V is TRBV20-1; TRBD2 is a possible D gene (5 bases). Deletions cut 4 bases from V and 13 bases from J, with 14 bases between. The CDR3 runs 10 residues. Germline V gives CDR1 DFQATT, CDR2 SNEGSKA (reference sequence). This CDR3 reads CSAKRLKYYF. CDR3 DNA sequence: TGCAGTGCTAAAAGACTAAAGTATTACTTC.

The chain combines TRBV19 with TRBJ2-1, with TRBD2 matching over 14 bases. V shed 9 bases and J 8 bases; nucleotides not matched to a gene: 6. The length of the CDR3 is 14 residues. Germline CDR1 and CDR2: LNHDA and SQIVND (reference sequence). This chain's CDR3 is CASQTSGRAYEQFF. CDR3 nucleotide sequence: TGTGCCAGCCAGACTAGCGGGAGGGCCTATGAGCAGTTCTTC.

This chain uses TRBV7-9 with TRBJ2-3, with D hard to call. Germline V lookup: CDR1 SEHNR, CDR2 FQNEAQ (reference sequence). This CDR3 has 13 amino acids. The V end was cut by 1 base, the J end by 4 bases, with 6 bases between. The DNA of the CDR3 is TGTGCCAGCAGCTTAGAGGCAGCAGATACGCAGTATTTT. This codes for CASSLEAADTQYF.

This clone appeared once. The chain uses TRBV7-2 and TRBJ1-3, with D possibly TRBD1 on 6 matching bases. Germline V gene sequence: CDR1 SGHTA, CDR2 FQGNSA. Trimming took off 0 bases at V and 9 bases at J, with 15 bases between the two ends. This CDR3 has 15 amino acids. CDR3 loop: CASSLAGTFFSTIYF. Here the CDR3 DNA reads TGTGCCAGCAGCTTAGCCGGGACATTCTTCAGCACCATATATTTT.

This clone was seen a few times. The genes are TRBV6-5 and TRBJ1-1; TRBD1 might be the D (5 bases). The germline V and J ends were trimmed by 11 bases and 5 bases, with 12 bases remaining between them. This CDR3 region has 11 residues. The germline CDR1 and CDR2 sequences are MNHEY and SVGAGI. Here the CDR3 reads CASGGETEAFF. Here the CDR3 DNA reads TGTGCCTCCGGGGGGGAGACTGAAGCTTTCTTT.

There are a few counts of this clone. V gene TRBV6-5 combines with J gene TRBJ2-7, with TRBD1 identical over 8 bases. Trimming took 1 base from V and 7 from J; bases not matched to a gene: 3. The CDR3 totals 13 residues. In germline, CDR1 is MNHEY, CDR2 SVGAGI. The CDR3 DNA is TGTGCCAGCAGTTACTTTACAGGGGGAGAGCAGTACTTC. Residues: CASSYFTGGEQYF.

This clone was seen more than once but under ten times. This sample includes further DNA sequences coding for the same CDR3. The CDR3 protein is CASSYSRTGGSYGYTF. CDR3 coding DNA: TGTGCCAGCAGTTACTCTCGGACAGGGGGTTCCTATGGCTACACCTTC. The chain carries TRBV6-5 and TRBJ1-2; 10 bases are shared with TRBD1. Germline trimming cut 0 bases from V and 4 bases from J; bases unmatched to any gene: 5. Germline-derived CDR1 and CDR2 are MNHEY and SVGAGI. This CDR3 spans 16 amino acids.

This clone was seen a single time. The chain employs TRBV19 and TRBJ1-2; 9 bases align to TRBD1. In germline, CDR1 is LNHDA, CDR2 SQIVND (reference sequence). Losses at the gene ends were 9 bases for V and 7 bases for J; bases not matched to a gene: 18. CDR3 length equals 16 residues. The CDR3 sequence: CASTIGQGRLSFGYTF. CDR3 sequence (DNA): TGTGCCAGCACCATAGGACAGGGGAGGTTGAGTTTTGGCTACACCTTC.

This clone occurred a few times. The J gene is TRBJ2-7, the V gene TRBV7-8; possible D gene TRBD2, 5 bases. The CDR3 is made up of 13 amino acids. V was clipped by 1 base and J by 3 bases, with 7 bases between them. Germline CDR1 reads SGHVS; CDR2 reads FQNEAQ. The CDR3 loop reads CASSLEAVYEQYF. CDR3 bases: TGTGCCAGCAGCTTAGAAGCGGTCTACGAGCAGTACTTC. Full variable domain (remainder filled in from reference TRBV7-8 and TRBJ2-7): GAGVSQSPRYKVAKRGQDVALRCDPISGHVSLFWYQQALGQGPEFLTYFQNEAQLDKSGLPSDRFFAERPEGSVSTLKIQRTQQEDSAVYLCASSLEAVYEQYFGPGTRLTVT.

The chain couples TRBV27 to TRBJ1-6, with D possibly being TRBD1 (6 bases). This CDR3 region has 16 residues. Trimming shortened V by 2 bases and J by 7 bases, and 15 bases separated the two germline ends. CDR1 and CDR2 (germline): MNHEY, SMNVEV (reference sequence). CDR3 region: CASSLSGVGQNSPLHF. DNA of the CDR3: TGTGCCAGCAGTTTAAGTGGTGTGGGACAAAATTCACCCCTCCACTTT.

This chain joins TRBV5-8 and TRBJ2-7; tentative D call: TRBD1 (6 bases). Germline V gene lookup returns CDR1 SGHTS and CDR2 YDEGEE. CDR3 length equals 13 residues. Deletions cut 9 bases from V and 4 bases from J, with 17 bases between. CDR3 sequence (DNA): TGTGCCACCGAAGACAGGCTTTCATACGAGCAGTACTTC. Encoded protein: CATEDRLSYEQYF.